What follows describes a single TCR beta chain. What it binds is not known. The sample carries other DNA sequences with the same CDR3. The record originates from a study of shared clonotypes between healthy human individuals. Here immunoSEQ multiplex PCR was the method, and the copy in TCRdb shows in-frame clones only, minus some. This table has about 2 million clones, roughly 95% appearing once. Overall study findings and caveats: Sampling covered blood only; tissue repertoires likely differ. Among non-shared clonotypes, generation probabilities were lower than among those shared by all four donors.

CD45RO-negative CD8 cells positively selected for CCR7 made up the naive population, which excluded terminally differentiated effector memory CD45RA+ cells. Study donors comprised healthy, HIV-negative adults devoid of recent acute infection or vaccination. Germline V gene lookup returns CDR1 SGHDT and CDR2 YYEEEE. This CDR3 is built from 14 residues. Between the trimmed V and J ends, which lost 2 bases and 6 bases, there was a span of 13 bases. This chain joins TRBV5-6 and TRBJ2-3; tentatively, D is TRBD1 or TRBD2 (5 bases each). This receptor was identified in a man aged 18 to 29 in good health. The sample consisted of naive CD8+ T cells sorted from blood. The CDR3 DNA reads TGTGCCAGCAGCTTCGGGACCGGGCCCGATACGCAGTATTTT. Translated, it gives CASSFGTGPDTQYF.